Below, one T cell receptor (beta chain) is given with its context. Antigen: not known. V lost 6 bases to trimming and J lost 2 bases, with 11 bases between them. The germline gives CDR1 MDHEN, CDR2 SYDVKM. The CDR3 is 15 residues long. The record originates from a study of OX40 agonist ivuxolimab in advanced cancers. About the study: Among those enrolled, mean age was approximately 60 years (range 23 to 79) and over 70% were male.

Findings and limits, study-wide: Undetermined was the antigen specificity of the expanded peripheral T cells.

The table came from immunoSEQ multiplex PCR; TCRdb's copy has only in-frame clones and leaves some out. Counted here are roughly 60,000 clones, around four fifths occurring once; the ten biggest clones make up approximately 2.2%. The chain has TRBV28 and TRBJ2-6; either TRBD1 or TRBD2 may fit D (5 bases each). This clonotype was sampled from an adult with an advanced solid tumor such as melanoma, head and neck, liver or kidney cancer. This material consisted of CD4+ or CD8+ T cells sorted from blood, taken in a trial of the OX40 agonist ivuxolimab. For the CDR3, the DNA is TGTGCCAGCAGGATCGGGGCCGCTGGGGCCAACGTCCTGACTTTC. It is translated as CASRIGAAGANVLTF.